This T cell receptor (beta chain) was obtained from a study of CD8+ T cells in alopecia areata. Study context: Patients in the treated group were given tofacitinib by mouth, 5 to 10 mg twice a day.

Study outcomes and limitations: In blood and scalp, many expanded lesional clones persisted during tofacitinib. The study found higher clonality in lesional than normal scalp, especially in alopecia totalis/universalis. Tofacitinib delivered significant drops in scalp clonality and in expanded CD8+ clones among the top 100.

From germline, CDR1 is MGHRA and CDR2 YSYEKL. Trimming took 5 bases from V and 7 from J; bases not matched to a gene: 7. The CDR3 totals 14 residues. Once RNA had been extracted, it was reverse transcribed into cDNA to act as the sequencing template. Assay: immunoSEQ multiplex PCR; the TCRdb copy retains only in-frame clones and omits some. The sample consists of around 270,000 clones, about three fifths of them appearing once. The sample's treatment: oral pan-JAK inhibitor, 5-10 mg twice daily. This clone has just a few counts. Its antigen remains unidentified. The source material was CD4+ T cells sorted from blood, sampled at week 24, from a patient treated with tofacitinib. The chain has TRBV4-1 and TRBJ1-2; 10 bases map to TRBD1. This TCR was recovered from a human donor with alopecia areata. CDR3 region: CASSARDRGVGYTF. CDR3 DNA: TGCGCCAGCAGCGCCCGGGACAGGGGCGTTGGCTACACCTTC.